The sample holds one count of the clone carrying this T cell receptor beta chain. The antigen remains unidentified. With V trimmed by 5 bases and J by 3 bases, 0 bases remained unmatched. The CDR3 is 13 amino acids. The V gene's germline CDR1 is SEHNR and CDR2 FQNEAQ (reference sequence). The record originates from a study of OX40 agonist ivuxolimab in advanced cancers. About the research overall: Dose-escalation subjects each had hepatocellular carcinoma, melanoma, renal cell or head and neck cancer. Overall study results and limits: No antigen was identified for the clonally expanded peripheral T cells. The CD4+ and CD8+ T cells in the blood had expanded clonally by week 6 at 0.1 to 3.0 mg/kg.

TCRdb's table, derived via immunoSEQ multiplex PCR, lists solely in-frame clones and lacks some. The table has tens of thousands of clones, more than 75% seen once. Patients were ineligible given autoimmune disease history or systemic immunosuppression. This clonotype was obtained from an adult with an advanced solid tumor such as melanoma, head and neck, liver or kidney cancer. The sequenced sample was CD4+ or CD8+ T cells sorted from blood, obtained in a trial of the OX40 agonist ivuxolimab. The rearrangement uses TRBV7-9 and TRBJ1-4; 7 positions match TRBD1. DNA of the CDR3: TGTGCCAGCAGCGGGACAGCTAATGAAAAACTGTTTTTT. As protein: CASSGTANEKLFF.